This note documents a single T cell receptor (beta chain) sequence. This clone was detected once. The clone's antigen remains unknown. Within one base of it there is no much larger clone, and no base qualities were kept. Collaborating institutions collected whole blood in K2EDTA tubes following their own protocols. For TCRbeta analysis, collaborators shipped samples in one of three forms: frozen whole blood, isolated PBMCs, or DNA extracted from either of those sample types. CDR1 and CDR2 (MNHEY, SVGAGI) derive from the germline V gene. Trimming leaves V shorter by 6 bases and J shorter by 2 bases, with the junction holding 6 bases beyond the gene matches. The CDR3 starts with the cysteine, ends with the phenylalanine, and has 15 residues. The read is trimmed to its CDR3 DNA, 45 bases read in frame from base 1. This sample stems from a study of blood T cell repertoires in COVID-19 (dated by TCRdb to between 2020 and 2021). Regarding the research as a whole: Samples covering the acute and convalescent phases of COVID-19 were provided by collaborators in the United States, Italy and Spain. The prospective study material was composed of cDNA or gDNA derived from T cells, B-cell-depleted T cells, or PBMCs. Subjects who had been exposed to COVID-19, were actively infected with it, or had recovered from it provided the deeply sampled blood TCRbeta repertoires that made up the dataset. The repertoires were released in a freely available public database meant as a resource for research on the immune response to SARS-CoV-2. The samples were drawn from the first 160 participants of the ongoing ImmuneRACE study and from 1,254 subjects provided by 6 global collaborators. The sample metadata nearly always contained a de-identified subject ID, COVID-19 status, age in years and sex. Where available, HLA class I and class II types were obtained from metadata supplied by the sample provider rather than from assay-based typing. Beyond this particular receptor, the publication reports: The quantity of clinical and demographic metadata differed by source and by participant and was supplied without curation.

TCRbeta CDR3 regions were amplified from genomic DNA by means of the immunoSEQ Assay, a bias-controlled multiplex PCR. As for the authors' bioinformatics: Within the assay, amplification of reference gene primers was used to estimate how many nucleated cells each sample contained. To quantify the absolute abundance of each unique TCRbeta CDR3 rearrangement, sequence reads were collapsed and filtered. Productive Simpson clonality was computed per sample as the square root of Simpson's diversity index over productive rearrangements. This immuneACCESS table, as held by TCRdb, lists in-frame sequences with V and J called but not all clones. Of the missing ones, under half trace to an unresolved V gene in checked studies; the others have no known cause. V, J and clone size are those of that table, while D and trimming were read from the DNA. For this sample the table gives around 120,000 clones, of which around 90% were detected only once. Jointly, the top ten make up 7.7% of the sample.

This sequence uses TRBV6-5 and TRBJ2-2, and 7 bases in between align with TRBD1. Sequencing was performed on peripheral blood. The sequence was obtained from a human donor in a cohort sampled during active COVID-19. CDR3 loop: CASSYRDRNTGELFF. The nucleotides are TGTGCCAGCAGCTACCGGGACAGAAACACCGGGGAGCTGTTTTTT.